This is a list of T cell receptor beta chains from one sample in a study of blood T cell repertoires in COVID-19. Profiling relied on immunoSEQ multiplex PCR, and the TCRdb table lists in-frame clones only, not all of them. The data show a few hundred thousand clones, with around 83% seen just once and approximately 4.7% held by the top ten. Sequenced sample: PBMCs or T cells enriched from blood (not recorded which). These receptors were collected from a woman between 50 and 59 years old who had recovered from COVID-19. Each CDR3 is given with its conserved first and last residue. The D gene is left open where the match is weak. Clone size, where shown, is once, few, many, or a class for clones that have expanded.

abundance: NA; d_gene: NA; v_gene: TRBV30; j_gene: TRBJ1-6; CDR3aa: CAWSVSVGGGSPLHF; CDR3nt: TGTGCCTGGAGTGTCAGTGTGGGGGGGGGATCACCCCTCCACTTT
abundance: once; d_gene: TRBD2; v_gene: TRBV30; j_gene: TRBJ2-5; CDR3aa: CAWIRRGGKETQYF; CDR3nt: TGTGCCTGGATTCGGCGGGGGGGGAAAGAGACCCAGTACTTC
abundance: NA; d_gene: NA; v_gene: TRBV5-1; j_gene: TRBJ2-7; CDR3aa: CASSLVQGNYEQYF; CDR3nt: TGCGCCAGCAGCTTGGTCCAGGGGAACTACGAGCAGTACTTC
abundance: NA; d_gene: NA; v_gene: TRBV7-6; j_gene: TRBJ1-2; CDR3aa: CASSLDANLTPYGYTF; CDR3nt: TGTGCCAGCAGCTTAGATGCAAACCTAACGCCCTATGGCTACACCTTC
abundance: NA; d_gene: TRBD1; v_gene: TRBV7-3; j_gene: TRBJ2-2; CDR3aa: CASSRDSGTGELFF; CDR3nt: TGTGCCAGCAGCCGGGACAGCGGAACCGGGGAGCTGTTTTTT
abundance: NA; d_gene: TRBD2; v_gene: TRBV5-1; j_gene: TRBJ2-2; CDR3aa: CASSQLAAADVELFF; CDR3nt: TGCGCCAGCAGCCAACTAGCGGCCGCGGATGTGGAGCTGTTTTTT
abundance: NA; d_gene: NA; v_gene: TRBV12-3/TRBV12-4; j_gene: TRBJ1-2; CDR3aa: CASSLAGAYGYTF; CDR3nt: TGTGCCAGCAGTTTGGCAGGGGCGTATGGCTACACCTTC
abundance: few; d_gene: NA; v_gene: TRBV6-2/TRBV6-3; j_gene: TRBJ1-2; CDR3aa: CASSYPRGIYGYTF; CDR3nt: TGTGCCAGCAGTTACCCTAGGGGTATCTATGGCTACACCTTC
abundance: few; d_gene: TRBD1; v_gene: TRBV18; j_gene: TRBJ2-1; CDR3aa: CASSPTGGPGHEQFF; CDR3nt: TGTGCCAGCTCACCAACAGGGGGCCCAGGCCATGAGCAGTTCTTC
abundance: NA; d_gene: TRBD1; v_gene: TRBV2; j_gene: TRBJ1-4; CDR3aa: CASSPGQGLSSEKLFF; CDR3nt: TGTGCCAGCAGTCCGGGACAGGGGCTCAGTAGTGAAAAACTGTTTTTT
abundance: NA; d_gene: TRBD1; v_gene: TRBV6-5; j_gene: TRBJ1-2; CDR3aa: CASRWTGAGNYGYTF; CDR3nt: TGTGCCAGCAGGTGGACAGGGGCCGGCAACTATGGCTACACCTTC
abundance: once; d_gene: NA; v_gene: TRBV18; j_gene: TRBJ2-1; CDR3aa: CASSPERDNEQFF; CDR3nt: TGTGCCAGCTCACCAGAGCGGGACAATGAGCAGTTCTTC
abundance: NA; d_gene: TRBD1; v_gene: TRBV29-1; j_gene: TRBJ2-3; CDR3aa: CSVEEATGADTQYF; CDR3nt: TGCAGCGTTGAAGAAGCGACAGGGGCAGATACGCAGTATTTT
abundance: NA; d_gene: NA; v_gene: TRBV2; j_gene: TRBJ1-5; CDR3aa: CASSEFPRGYSNQPQHF; CDR3nt: TGTGCCAGCAGCGAATTCCCAAGGGGGTATAGCAATCAGCCCCAGCATTTT
abundance: NA; d_gene: NA; v_gene: TRBV30; j_gene: TRBJ1-2; CDR3aa: CAWSVTGNYGYTF; CDR3nt: TGTGCCTGGAGTGTAACAGGAAACTATGGCTACACCTTC
abundance: NA; d_gene: NA; v_gene: TRBV25-1; j_gene: TRBJ1-2; CDR3aa: CASSYFGGPKNYGYTF; CDR3nt: TGTGCCAGCAGTTATTTCGGAGGGCCGAAAAACTATGGCTACACCTTC
abundance: NA; d_gene: NA; v_gene: TRBV5-1; j_gene: TRBJ2-6; CDR3aa: CASSNTIPTQHSGANVLTF; CDR3nt: TGCGCCAGCAGCAATACTATACCGACCCAGCACTCTGGGGCCAACGTCCTGACTTTC
abundance: NA; d_gene: NA; v_gene: TRBV19; j_gene: TRBJ1-5; CDR3aa: CASSIVIRQAHQPQHF; CDR3nt: TGTGCCAGTAGTATAGTCATTCGGCAGGCCCATCAGCCCCAGCATTTT
abundance: NA; d_gene: NA; v_gene: TRBV7-2; j_gene: TRBJ1-2; CDR3aa: CASSLDGQGYGYTF; CDR3nt: TGTGCCAGCAGCTTAGATGGTCAGGGCTATGGCTACACCTTC
abundance: NA; d_gene: TRBD1; v_gene: TRBV28; j_gene: TRBJ1-2; CDR3aa: CASSFALPDRASNYGYTF; CDR3nt: TGTGCCAGCAGTTTTGCCCTCCCGGACAGGGCCTCTAACTATGGCTACACCTTC
abundance: NA; d_gene: NA; v_gene: TRBV7-9; j_gene: TRBJ1-2; CDR3aa: CASRIPGGHGYTF; CDR3nt: TGTGCCAGCAGGATCCCCGGAGGACATGGCTACACCTTC
abundance: few; d_gene: NA; v_gene: TRBV7-2; j_gene: TRBJ1-1; CDR3aa: CASSLGYGGGLNTEAFF; CDR3nt: TGTGCCAGCAGCTTAGGCTACGGGGGAGGATTGAACACTGAAGCTTTCTTT
abundance: NA; d_gene: NA; v_gene: TRBV5-4; j_gene: TRBJ1-2; CDR3aa: CASSLRQEHGYTF; CDR3nt: TGTGCCAGCAGCTTAAGACAGGAACATGGCTACACCTTC
abundance: NA; d_gene: NA; v_gene: TRBV9; j_gene: TRBJ2-7; CDR3aa: CASSVSPLAYHEQYF; CDR3nt: TGTGCCAGCAGCGTATCACCCCTTGCCTACCACGAGCAGTACTTC
abundance: NA; d_gene: TRBD2; v_gene: TRBV6-5; j_gene: TRBJ2-1; CDR3aa: CASSYVGGGFYNEQFF; CDR3nt: TGTGCCAGCAGTTATGTCGGCGGGGGATTCTACAATGAGCAGTTCTTC
abundance: NA; d_gene: NA; v_gene: TRBV6-2/TRBV6-3; j_gene: TRBJ2-1; CDR3aa: CASSYQALRGGEQFF; CDR3nt: TGTGCCAGCAGTTACCAAGCCTTGCGAGGGGGTGAGCAGTTCTTC
abundance: NA; d_gene: TRBD1; v_gene: TRBV19; j_gene: TRBJ1-4; CDR3aa: CASTVTGGNEKLFF; CDR3nt: TGTGCCAGTACGGTCACAGGGGGCAATGAAAAACTGTTTTTT
abundance: NA; d_gene: NA; v_gene: TRBV15; j_gene: TRBJ1-6; CDR3aa: CATSGRRTGNSPLHF; CDR3nt: TGTGCCACCAGCGGACGTAGGACGGGGAATTCACCCCTCCACTTT
abundance: NA; d_gene: NA; v_gene: TRBV7-2; j_gene: TRBJ1-6; CDR3aa: CASSLRSRDSPLHF; CDR3nt: TGTGCCAGCAGCCTTCGTTCGAGAGATTCACCCCTCCACTTT
abundance: NA; d_gene: TRBD1; v_gene: TRBV6-2/TRBV6-3; j_gene: TRBJ1-5; CDR3aa: CASSYAGTGGKPQHF; CDR3nt: TGTGCCAGCAGTTACGCCGGGACAGGGGGGAAGCCCCAGCATTTT
abundance: NA; d_gene: NA; v_gene: TRBV30; j_gene: TRBJ2-3; CDR3aa: CAWSVLGGLDTQYF; CDR3nt: TGTGCCTGGAGTGTCCTCGGGGGTTTAGATACGCAGTATTTT
abundance: NA; d_gene: NA; v_gene: TRBV7-2; j_gene: TRBJ1-2; CDR3aa: CASSLATGTGDGYTF; CDR3nt: TGTGCCAGCAGCTTAGCGACCGGGACGGGGGATGGCTACACCTTC
abundance: NA; d_gene: NA; v_gene: TRBV19; j_gene: TRBJ1-3; CDR3aa: CASSINSVSGNTIYF; CDR3nt: TGTGCCAGTAGTATAAACAGTGTATCTGGAAACACCATATATTTT
abundance: NA; d_gene: TRBD2; v_gene: TRBV19; j_gene: TRBJ2-3; CDR3aa: CASSQTLAGGGSTQYF; CDR3nt: TGTGCCAGTAGCCAAACCCTAGCGGGGGGCGGTAGTACGCAGTATTTT
abundance: NA; d_gene: NA; v_gene: TRBV27; j_gene: TRBJ1-2; CDR3aa: CASRPYQGTEGYTF; CDR3nt: TGTGCCAGCAGGCCATATCAGGGGACGGAGGGCTACACCTTC
abundance: NA; d_gene: NA; v_gene: TRBV30; j_gene: TRBJ1-3; CDR3aa: CAWGEKQGRITRSGNTIYF; CDR3nt: TGTGCCTGGGGTGAGAAACAGGGTAGGATCACCCGCTCTGGAAACACCATATATTTT
abundance: NA; d_gene: TRBD1; v_gene: TRBV6-6; j_gene: TRBJ1-1; CDR3aa: CASSYDRGRAEAFF; CDR3nt: TGTGCCAGCAGTTACGACAGGGGTAGGGCTGAAGCTTTCTTT
abundance: NA; d_gene: TRBD1; v_gene: TRBV30; j_gene: TRBJ1-5; CDR3aa: CAWSRDRGQPQHF; CDR3nt: TGTGCCTGGAGTAGGGACAGAGGTCAGCCCCAGCATTTT
abundance: NA; d_gene: NA; v_gene: TRBV18; j_gene: TRBJ2-7; CDR3aa: CASSPRGFDEQYF; CDR3nt: TGTGCCAGCTCACCGCGAGGGTTCGACGAGCAGTACTTC
abundance: NA; d_gene: NA; v_gene: TRBV12-3/TRBV12-4; j_gene: TRBJ1-2; CDR3aa: CASVKDFNYGYTF; CDR3nt: TGTGCCAGCGTAAAGGACTTTAACTATGGCTACACCTTC
abundance: NA; d_gene: NA; v_gene: TRBV24-1; j_gene: TRBJ2-2; CDR3aa: CATSEGRTGELFF; CDR3nt: TGTGCCACCAGTGAAGGGAGGACCGGGGAGCTGTTTTTT
abundance: NA; d_gene: NA; v_gene: TRBV14; j_gene: TRBJ2-1; CDR3aa: CASSQDLQSLQFF; CDR3nt: TGTGCCAGCAGCCAAGATTTACAGAGCTTGCAGTTCTTC
abundance: NA; d_gene: NA; v_gene: TRBV3-1/TRBV3-2; j_gene: TRBJ2-7; CDR3aa: CASSRPDRPYEQYF; CDR3nt: TGTGCCAGCAGCCGGCCAGACAGACCCTACGAGCAGTACTTC
abundance: NA; d_gene: NA; v_gene: TRBV2; j_gene: TRBJ1-1; CDR3aa: CASSDRGENTEAFF; CDR3nt: TGTGCCAGCAGTGATCGGGGGGAGAACACTGAAGCTTTCTTT
abundance: NA; d_gene: NA; v_gene: TRBV6-5; j_gene: TRBJ2-1; CDR3aa: CASRAPQGSNEQFF; CDR3nt: TGTGCCAGCAGAGCACCGCAGGGTAGCAATGAGCAGTTCTTC
abundance: few; d_gene: NA; v_gene: TRBV6-1; j_gene: TRBJ1-2; CDR3aa: CASSDPALVGYTF; CDR3nt: TGTGCCAGCAGTGATCCGGCGCTAGTTGGCTACACCTTC
abundance: NA; d_gene: NA; v_gene: TRBV7-9; j_gene: TRBJ2-3; CDR3aa: CASSLFASAGETQYF; CDR3nt: TGTGCCAGCAGCCTTTTTGCATCCGCCGGGGAAACGCAGTATTTT
abundance: NA; d_gene: NA; v_gene: TRBV2; j_gene: TRBJ1-3; CDR3aa: CASSEPSTIYF; CDR3nt: TGTGCCAGCAGTGAACCGTCCACCATATATTTT
abundance: NA; d_gene: NA; v_gene: TRBV18; j_gene: TRBJ1-4; CDR3aa: CASSPSGAPNEKLFF; CDR3nt: TGTGCCAGCTCACCCTCAGGGGCTCCTAATGAAAAACTGTTTTTT
abundance: NA; d_gene: TRBD2; v_gene: TRBV11-2; j_gene: TRBJ2-7; CDR3aa: CASSLAAGGPWGEQYF; CDR3nt: TGTGCCAGCAGCTTAGCTGCGGGAGGGCCCTGGGGGGAGCAGTACTTC
abundance: NA; d_gene: NA; v_gene: TRBV28; j_gene: TRBJ2-7; CDR3aa: CASSSNRDEQYF; CDR3nt: TGTGCCAGCAGTTCCAACAGGGACGAGCAGTACTTC
abundance: NA; d_gene: NA; v_gene: TRBV13; j_gene: TRBJ1-1; CDR3aa: CASSYDSNTEAFF; CDR3nt: TGTGCCAGCAGCTATGACTCGAACACTGAAGCTTTCTTT
abundance: once; d_gene: NA; v_gene: TRBV19; j_gene: TRBJ2-4; CDR3aa: CASSPVAKNIQYF; CDR3nt: TGTGCCAGTAGTCCAGTAGCCAAAAACATTCAGTACTTC
abundance: NA; d_gene: TRBD2; v_gene: TRBV29-1; j_gene: TRBJ2-3; CDR3aa: CSSTGLAGRVDTQYF; CDR3nt: TGCAGCTCTACAGGGCTAGCGGGAAGAGTAGATACGCAGTATTTT
abundance: NA; d_gene: NA; v_gene: TRBV5-1; j_gene: TRBJ2-1; CDR3aa: CASSPSNQNEQFF; CDR3nt: TGCGCCAGCAGCCCCTCGAATCAGAATGAGCAGTTCTTC
abundance: once; d_gene: NA; v_gene: TRBV4-3; j_gene: TRBJ1-5; CDR3aa: CASSPQGDQPQHF; CDR3nt: TGCGCCAGCAGCCCCCAAGGGGATCAGCCCCAGCATTTT
abundance: NA; d_gene: TRBD1; v_gene: TRBV6-5; j_gene: TRBJ2-7; CDR3aa: CASSSLQGNEQYF; CDR3nt: TGTGCCAGCAGTTCATTACAGGGGAACGAGCAGTACTTC
abundance: NA; d_gene: TRBD2; v_gene: TRBV2; j_gene: TRBJ2-3; CDR3aa: CASRTGAGTSFDTQYF; CDR3nt: TGTGCCAGCAGGACGGGAGCCGGGACTAGCTTCGATACGCAGTATTTT
abundance: NA; d_gene: TRBD2; v_gene: TRBV7-3; j_gene: TRBJ2-1; CDR3aa: CASSPGMSGSGREQFF; CDR3nt: TGTGCCAGCAGCCCTGGAATGAGCGGGAGTGGGCGGGAGCAGTTCTTC